This T cell receptor beta chain is from a study of response to subunit inactivated influenza vaccine. Whole-study results and caveats: The authors offered the suggestion that each seasonal influenza vaccination recruits few new T cells.

Each CDR3 protein is one row after TCRdb ran MiXCR on the RT-PCR reads. The sample has roughly 630,000 distinct CDR3 sequences; around 15% are singletons. This clonotype was counted many times. Its antigen is undetermined. The CDR3 sequence is 17 residues long. The junction had 4 bases not matched to a gene; V was cut back by 1 base and J by 4 bases. Germline assignment: CDR1 SGHVS and CDR2 FNYEAQ. This TCR was recovered from a man aged 50-59 years who received an inactivated influenza vaccine. This specimen was PBMCs from blood, taken 14 to 15 days before vaccination. The V and J genes are TRBV7-6 and TRBJ2-2; 12 bases agree with TRBD2. The CDR3 reads CASSLVPGLAGTGELFF. DNA for the CDR3: TGTGCCAGCAGCTTAGTTCCGGGACTAGCGGGCACCGGGGAGCTGTTTTTT.